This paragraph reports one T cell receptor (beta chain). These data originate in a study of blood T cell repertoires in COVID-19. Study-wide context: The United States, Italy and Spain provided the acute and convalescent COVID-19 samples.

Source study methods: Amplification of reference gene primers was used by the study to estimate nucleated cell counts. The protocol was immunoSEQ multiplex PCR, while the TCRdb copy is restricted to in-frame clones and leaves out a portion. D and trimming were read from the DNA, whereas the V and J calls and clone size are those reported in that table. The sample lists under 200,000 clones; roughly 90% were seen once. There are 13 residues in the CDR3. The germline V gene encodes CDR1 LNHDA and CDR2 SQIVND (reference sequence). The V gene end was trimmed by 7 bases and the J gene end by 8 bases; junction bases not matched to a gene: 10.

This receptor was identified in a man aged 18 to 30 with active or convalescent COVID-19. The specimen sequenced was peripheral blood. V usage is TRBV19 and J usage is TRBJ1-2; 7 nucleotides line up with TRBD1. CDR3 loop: CASTSQGIGGYTF. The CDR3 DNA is TGTGCCAGTACTTCACAGGGGATAGGAGGCTACACCTTC.